These 11 T cell receptor beta chains originate from one sample sequenced in a study of blood T cells in healthy people across ages. Primers used in a second PCR of roughly 7 to 12 cycles were a sample-barcoded 5' primer and a J-beta primer mix. MiXCR, run by TCRdb on the 5' RACE reads, gives a single entry per CDR3 protein. The sample includes fewer than 800,000 distinct CDR3 sequences, roughly 32% of them seen just once. The source material was blood. These receptors were obtained from a woman of 80 years or more in good health.

There are many counts of this clonotype. The gene calls are TRBV7-3 and TRBJ2-3; D may correspond to TRBD1 or TRBD2 (6 bases each). The CDR3 loop spans 15 amino acids. Germline CDR1 is SGHTA and CDR2 is FQGTGA. Trimming pared 3 bases from V and 3 bases from J, leaving 13 bases between. The CDR3 nucleotides read TGTGCCAGCAGCTTCTCGGGGGCGCTTACAGATACGCAGTATTTT. Translating it yields CASSFSGALTDTQYF.

There are many counts of this clonotype. The CDR3 DNA sequence: TGTGCCACAGGGGAAGGGCCCCTCCGTCAGTCCGGCTACACCTTC. Amino acids: CATGEGPLRQSGYTF. The V call is TRBV10-3, the J call TRBJ1-2; a possible D gene is TRBD1 (6 bases). The length of the CDR3 is 15 residues. Trimming stripped 10 bases from V and 8 bases from J, with 26 bases between. CDR1 is ENHRY, CDR2 SYGVKD, per germline.

In this sample, this clonotype turned up a few times. The V gene is TRBV18, the J gene TRBJ1-2; unclear D gene. Germline values: CDR1 KGHSH, CDR2 LQKENI. The CDR3 has 13 residues. The V gene lost 7 bases and the J gene lost 8 bases, with 17 bases spanning the gap. CDR3 coding DNA: TGTGCCAGCTATGGAGCAGATGGGCCGGGCTACACCTTC. Translating it yields CASYGADGPGYTF. Together with reference TRBV18 and TRBJ1-2, the CDR3 gives the full variable domain: NAGVMQNPRHLVRRRGQEARLRCSPMKGHSHVYWYRQLPEEGLKFMVYLQKENIIDESGMPKERFSAEFPKEGPSILRIQQVVRGDSAAYFCASYGADGPGYTFGSGTRLTVV.

This clonotype was seen more than once but under ten times. Just one base apart from a much larger clone, this may be a read error. This chain uses TRBV27 with TRBJ2-6, with D possibly TRBD1 on 5 matching bases. CDR3 length equals 16 residues. CDR1 is MNHEY, CDR2 SMNVEV, per germline (reference sequence). In DNA form, the CDR3 reads TGTGCCAGCAGTCCGACCGTCAGGGCTGGGACCAACGTCCTGACTTTC. Protein product: CASSPTVRAGTNVLTF.

V and J are TRBV30 and TRBJ1-6; no clear D gene. Per the germline V gene, CDR1 is GTSNPN and CDR2 is SVGIG (reference sequence). This CDR3 contains 12 residues. Trimming took 3 bases from V and 10 from J, leaving 10 bases between them. DNA for the CDR3: TGTGCCTGGAGGGTGATTGGATCACCCCTCCACTTT. It yields the protein CAWRVIGSPLHF.

This clonotype was recorded many times. The chain joins TRBV6-2 or TRBV6-3 to TRBJ1-2; D not resolved. With 6 bases removed from V and 2 bases from J, the gap between germline ends came to 7 bases. Germline V CDR1 and CDR2: MNHEY, SVGEGT. The CDR3 loop spans 12 amino acids. Here the CDR3 DNA reads TGTGCCAGCAGCCTACAGAACTATGGCTACACCTTC. This codes for CASSLQNYGYTF.

This clonotype was seen at least ten times. The rearrangement links TRBV12-3 or TRBV12-4 to TRBJ2-7; D is undetermined. The CDR3 has 12 amino acids. Trimming took 5 bases from V and 6 from J, leaving 11 bases between them. This CDR3 is CASSRLSGEQYF. CDR3 nucleotides: TGTGCCAGCAGTCGCCTCTCGGGCGAGCAGTACTTC.

The chain combines TRBV20-1 with TRBJ2-3, with D possibly matching TRBD2 (6 bases). Trimming stripped 0 bases from V and 4 bases from J, with 11 bases between. The CDR3 has 14 amino acids. Germline-derived CDR1 and CDR2 are DFQATT and SNEGSKA (reference sequence). The CDR3 bases are TGCAGTGCTAGAGATCGGCGGGGCTCAGATACGCAGTATTTT. Its translation: CSARDRRGSDTQYF.

The J gene is TRBJ1-1, the V gene TRBV12-3 or TRBV12-4; perhaps TRBD1 as D (6 bases). Trimming pared 5 bases from V and 0 bases from J, leaving 13 bases between. The CDR3 runs 15 residues. This CDR3 is CASSPKGGMNTEAFF. The CDR3 DNA reads TGTGCCAGCAGTCCTAAGGGGGGGATGAACACTGAAGCTTTCTTT.

Ten or more counts support this clonotype. The chain recombines TRBV20-1 with TRBJ1-2; 9 nucleotides align to TRBD1. Per the germline V gene, CDR1 is DFQATT and CDR2 is SNEGSKA (reference sequence). This CDR3 is 16 amino acids long. The V gene end was trimmed by 3 bases and the J gene end by 0 bases; junction bases not matched to a gene: 8. The CDR3: CSASDSDRGTNYGYTF. CDR3 in DNA: TGCAGTGCTAGCGACTCCGACAGGGGGACTAACTATGGCTACACCTTC.

In the case of this clonotype: A much bigger clone sits one base away, suggesting this may be a read error. The rearrangement joins TRBV20-1 to TRBJ2-7; TRBD2 matches at 10 bases. Germline values: CDR1 DFQATT, CDR2 SNEGSKA (reference sequence). The CDR3 is 14 residues long. With 6 bases clipped from V and 7 bases from J, the junction kept 12 bases outside the gene matches. The CDR3 region is CSAPRLAGDNEQYF. As DNA, the CDR3 is TGCAGTGCCCCTCGGCTAGCGGGGGACAATGAGCAGTACTTC.